This TCR beta chain was identified in a study of T cells in Graves' hyperthyroidism and ophthalmopathy. Broader study findings: Most thyroid clonotypes expanded above 0.001 were also detected in blood. The authors' 13 V-J model separated ophthalmopathy from stable hyperthyroidism.

Amplified TCR beta CDR3 regions came from RNA transcripts. TCR CDR3 regions were first amplified by RT-PCR with HTBI primers. MiXCR, run by TCRdb on the multiplex PCR reads, gives a single entry per CDR3 protein. Here the sample spans approximately 400,000 distinct CDR3 sequences, approximately 25% being singletons. Of note for this clonotype: Its antigen is not known.

This CDR3 has 12 amino acids. Between the trimmed V and J ends, which lost 2 bases and 6 bases, there was a span of 8 bases. From germline, CDR1 is SEHNR and CDR2 FQNEAQ (reference sequence). Patients aged 18 to 65 had newly diagnosed hyperthyroidism of under 2 months' duration. Fresh peripheral blood, about 10 ml of it, supplied the PBMCs. Source material: blood. This sequence was found in a man in his fifties or sixties with Graves' hyperthyroidism. The chain employs TRBV7-9 and TRBJ2-7; D remains ambiguous. CDR3 sequence reads: CASSLMSSEQYF. In DNA form, the CDR3 reads TGTGCCAGCAGCTTAATGAGTAGCGAGCAGTACTTC.